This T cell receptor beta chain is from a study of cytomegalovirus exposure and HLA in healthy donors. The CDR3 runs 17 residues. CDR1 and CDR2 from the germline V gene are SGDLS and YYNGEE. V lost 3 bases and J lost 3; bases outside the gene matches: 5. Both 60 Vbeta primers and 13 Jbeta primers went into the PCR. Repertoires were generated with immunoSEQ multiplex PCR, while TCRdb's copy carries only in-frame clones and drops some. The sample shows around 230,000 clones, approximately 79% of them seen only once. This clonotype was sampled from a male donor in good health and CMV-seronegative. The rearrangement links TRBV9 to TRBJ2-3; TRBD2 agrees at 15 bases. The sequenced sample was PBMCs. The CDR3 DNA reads TGTGCCAGCAGCGGTGGACTAGCGGGGGGGAGGACAGATACGCAGTATTTT. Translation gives CASSGGLAGGRTDTQYF.